Sequencing of this TCR beta chain was carried out in a study of OX40 agonist ivuxolimab in advanced cancers. General study findings and limits: At 0.1 to 3.0 mg/kg and by week 6, CD4+ and CD8+ T cells in the blood had expanded clonally. Undetermined was the antigen specificity of the expanded peripheral T cells.

Sequenced by immunoSEQ multiplex PCR; TCRdb stores in-frame clones only, minus some. The sample consists of some 100,000 clones, roughly 80% of them appearing once. Points on this clone: Its antigen remains unknown.

The source is an adult with an advanced solid tumor such as melanoma, head and neck, liver or kidney cancer. The sequencing used CD4+ or CD8+ T cells sorted from blood, collected in a trial of the OX40 agonist ivuxolimab.

This CDR3 is CASSLVSGNTEAFF. The CDR3 nucleotides are TGCGCCAGCAGCTTGGTTAGCGGGAACACTGAAGCTTTCTTT. This sequence joins TRBV5-1 and TRBJ1-1; D not certain. This CDR3 is 14 amino acids long. Germline CDR1 is SGHRS and CDR2 is YFSETQ. Trimming left V 0 bases short and J 1 base short, with 7 bases between.